The clone carrying this T cell receptor beta chain was seen a handful of times. As yet, its antigen is unknown. CDR1 is LGHDT, CDR2 YNNKEL, per germline (reference sequence). Trimming shortened V by 2 bases and J by 0 bases, and 10 bases separated the two germline ends. The CDR3 loop spans 15 amino acids. The sample originates from a study of CD8 T cells in ankylosing spondylitis. Library preparation for TCR beta used quantitative 5'-RACE with molecular barcodes. TCRdb re-derived calls from the 5' RACE reads in MiXCR, one entry per CDR3 protein. Of over 400,000 distinct CDR3 sequences listed, around 26% are singletons. Study-wide findings and caveats: Characteristic of ankylosing spondylitis blood, it appeared, was a TCR beta motif comprising eight highly homologous variants. Reportedly, matched ankylosing spondylitis synovial fluid was significantly enriched for disease-linked clones. Earlier literature documents some of the motif variants in reactive arthritis synovial fluid and blood.

This receptor was obtained from a male donor with ankylosing spondylitis. This chain joins TRBV3-1 and TRBJ2-5; the D gene is possibly TRBD2 (6 bases). The sequenced material came from blood, either unsorted or a sorted T cell fraction (not recorded which). The CDR3: CASSQRGMYQETQYF. The CDR3 region has the DNA TGTGCCAGCAGCCAACGCGGGATGTACCAAGAGACCCAGTACTTC.